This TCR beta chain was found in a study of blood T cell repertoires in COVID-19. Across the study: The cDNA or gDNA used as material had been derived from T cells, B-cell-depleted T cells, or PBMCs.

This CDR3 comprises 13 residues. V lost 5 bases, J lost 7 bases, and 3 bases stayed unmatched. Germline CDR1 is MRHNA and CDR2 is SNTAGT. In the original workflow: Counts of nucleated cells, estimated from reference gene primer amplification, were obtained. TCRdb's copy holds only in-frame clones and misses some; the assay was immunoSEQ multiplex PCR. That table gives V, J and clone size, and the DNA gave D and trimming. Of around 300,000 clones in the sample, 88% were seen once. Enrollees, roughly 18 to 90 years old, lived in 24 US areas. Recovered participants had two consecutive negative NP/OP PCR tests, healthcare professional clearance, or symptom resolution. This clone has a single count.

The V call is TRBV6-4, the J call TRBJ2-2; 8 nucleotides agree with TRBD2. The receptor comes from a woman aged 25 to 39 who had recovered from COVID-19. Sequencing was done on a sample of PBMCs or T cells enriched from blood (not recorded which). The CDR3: CASSPTSVGELFF. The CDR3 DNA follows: TGTGCCAGCAGTCCGACTAGCGTCGGGGAGCTGTTTTTT.